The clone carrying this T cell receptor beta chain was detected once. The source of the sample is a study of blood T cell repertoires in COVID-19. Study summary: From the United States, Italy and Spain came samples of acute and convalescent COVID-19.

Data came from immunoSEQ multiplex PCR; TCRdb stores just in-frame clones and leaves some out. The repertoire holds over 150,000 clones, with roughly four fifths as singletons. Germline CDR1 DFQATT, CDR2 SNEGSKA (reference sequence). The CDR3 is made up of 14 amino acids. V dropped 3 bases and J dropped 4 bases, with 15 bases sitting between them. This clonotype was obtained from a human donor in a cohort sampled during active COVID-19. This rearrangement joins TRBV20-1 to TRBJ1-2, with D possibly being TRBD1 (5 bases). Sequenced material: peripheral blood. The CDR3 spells CSASIMDNSYGYTF. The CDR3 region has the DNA TGCAGTGCTAGTATTATGGACAACTCCTATGGCTACACCTTC.